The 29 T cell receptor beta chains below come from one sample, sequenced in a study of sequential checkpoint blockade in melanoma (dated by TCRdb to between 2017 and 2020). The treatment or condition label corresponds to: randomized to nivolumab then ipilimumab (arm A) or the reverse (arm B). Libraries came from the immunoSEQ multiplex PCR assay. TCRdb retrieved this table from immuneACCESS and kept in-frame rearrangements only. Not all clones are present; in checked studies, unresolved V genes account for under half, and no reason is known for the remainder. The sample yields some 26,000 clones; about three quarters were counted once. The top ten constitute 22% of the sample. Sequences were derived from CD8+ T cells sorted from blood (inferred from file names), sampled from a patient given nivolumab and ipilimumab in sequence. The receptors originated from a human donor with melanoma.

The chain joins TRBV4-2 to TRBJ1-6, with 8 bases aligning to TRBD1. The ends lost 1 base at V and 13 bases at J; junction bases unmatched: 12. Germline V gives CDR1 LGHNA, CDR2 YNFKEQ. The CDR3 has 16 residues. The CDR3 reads CASSQGGGTGGNPLHF. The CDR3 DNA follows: TGTGCCAGCAGCCAAGGGGGAGGCACAGGGGGGAATCCCCTCCACTTT.

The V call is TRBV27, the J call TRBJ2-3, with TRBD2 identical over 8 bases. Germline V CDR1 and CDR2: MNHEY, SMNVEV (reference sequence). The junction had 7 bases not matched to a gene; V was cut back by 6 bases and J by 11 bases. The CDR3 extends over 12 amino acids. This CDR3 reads CASSKVGRGQYF. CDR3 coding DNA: TGTGCCAGCAGCAAGGTCGGGAGGGGGCAGTATTTT.

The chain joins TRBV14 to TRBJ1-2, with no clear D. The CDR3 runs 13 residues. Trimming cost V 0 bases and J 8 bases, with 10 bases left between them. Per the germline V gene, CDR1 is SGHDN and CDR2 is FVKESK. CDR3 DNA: TGTGCCAGCAGCCAAGACCAGTCCTCCGGCTACACCTTC. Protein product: CASSQDQSSGYTF.

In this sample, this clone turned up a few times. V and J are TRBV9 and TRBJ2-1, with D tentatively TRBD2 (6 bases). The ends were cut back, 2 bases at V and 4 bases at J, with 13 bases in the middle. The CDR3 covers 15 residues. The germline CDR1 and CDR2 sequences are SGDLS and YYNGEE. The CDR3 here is CASSVGGDLYNEQFF. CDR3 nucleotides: TGTGCCAGCAGCGTGGGCGGGGACCTGTACAATGAGCAGTTCTTC.

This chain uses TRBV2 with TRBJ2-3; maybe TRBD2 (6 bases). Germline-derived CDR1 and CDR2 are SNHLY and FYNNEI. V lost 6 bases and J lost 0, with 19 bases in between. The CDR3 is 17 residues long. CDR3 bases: TGTGCCAGCAGCCCCCTGGGCGGAGGGGCTAGCACAGATACGCAGTATTTT. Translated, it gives CASSPLGGGASTDTQYF.

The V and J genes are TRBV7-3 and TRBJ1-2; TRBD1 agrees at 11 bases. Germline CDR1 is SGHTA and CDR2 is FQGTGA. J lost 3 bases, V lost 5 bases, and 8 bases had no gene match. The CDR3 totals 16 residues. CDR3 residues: CASSPYGQGADYGYTF. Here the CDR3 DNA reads TGTGCCAGCAGCCCCTATGGACAGGGGGCGGACTATGGCTACACCTTC.

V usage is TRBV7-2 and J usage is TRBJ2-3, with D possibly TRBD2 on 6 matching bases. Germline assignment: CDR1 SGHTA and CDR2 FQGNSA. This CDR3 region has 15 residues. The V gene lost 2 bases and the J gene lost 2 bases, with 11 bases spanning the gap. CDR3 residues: CASSLTRGLTDTQYF. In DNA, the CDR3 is TGTGCCAGCAGCTTAACCCGGGGACTCACAGATACGCAGTATTTT.

CDR3 loop: CASSLGTSPSYNEQFF. In DNA, the CDR3 is TGTGCCAGCAGTTTAGGAACTAGCCCTTCCTACAATGAGCAGTTCTTC. The chain employs TRBV6-5 and TRBJ2-1, with D perhaps TRBD2 (6 bases). The CDR3 is 16 amino acids. The V gene's germline CDR1 is MNHEY and CDR2 SVGAGI. V lost 4 bases and J lost 1, with 14 bases in between.

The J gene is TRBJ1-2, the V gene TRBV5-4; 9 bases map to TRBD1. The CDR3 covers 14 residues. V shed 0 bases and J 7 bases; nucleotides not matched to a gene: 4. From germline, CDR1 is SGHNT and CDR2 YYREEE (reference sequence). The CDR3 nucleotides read TGTGCCAGCAGCTTGGCAGGACAGGGGCTTGGCTACACCTTC. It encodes CASSLAGQGLGYTF.

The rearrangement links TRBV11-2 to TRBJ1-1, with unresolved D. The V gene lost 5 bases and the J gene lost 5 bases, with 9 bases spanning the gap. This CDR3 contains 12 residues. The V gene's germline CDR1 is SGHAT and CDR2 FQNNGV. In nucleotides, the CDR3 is TGTGCCAGCAGCCCCGCGGGGACTGAAGCTTTCTTT. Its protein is CASSPAGTEAFF. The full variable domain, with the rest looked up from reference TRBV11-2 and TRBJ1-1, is EAGVAQSPRYKIIEKRQSVAFWCNPISGHATLYWYQQILGQGPKLLIQFQNNGVVDDSQLPKDRFSAERLKGVDSTLKIQPAKLEDSAVYLCASSPAGTEAFFGQGTRLTVV.

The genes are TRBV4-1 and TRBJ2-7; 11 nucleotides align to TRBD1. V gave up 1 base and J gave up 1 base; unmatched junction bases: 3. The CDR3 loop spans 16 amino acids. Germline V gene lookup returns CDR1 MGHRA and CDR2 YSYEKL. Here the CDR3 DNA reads TGCGCCAGCAGCCAAGTTGGGACAGGGGGATCCTACGAGCAGTACTTC. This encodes CASSQVGTGGSYEQYF.

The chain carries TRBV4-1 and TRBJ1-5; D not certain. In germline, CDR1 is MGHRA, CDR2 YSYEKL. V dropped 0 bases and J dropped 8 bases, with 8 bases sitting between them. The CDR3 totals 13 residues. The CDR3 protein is CASSQDQAKPQHF. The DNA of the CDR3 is TGCGCCAGCAGCCAAGATCAAGCCAAGCCCCAGCATTTT.

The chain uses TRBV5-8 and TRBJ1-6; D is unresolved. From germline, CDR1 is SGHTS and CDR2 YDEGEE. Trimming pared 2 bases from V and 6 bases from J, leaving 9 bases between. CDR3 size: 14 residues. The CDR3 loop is CASSFSAVNSPLHF. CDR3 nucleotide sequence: TGTGCCAGCAGCTTTTCAGCGGTTAATTCACCCCTCCACTTT.

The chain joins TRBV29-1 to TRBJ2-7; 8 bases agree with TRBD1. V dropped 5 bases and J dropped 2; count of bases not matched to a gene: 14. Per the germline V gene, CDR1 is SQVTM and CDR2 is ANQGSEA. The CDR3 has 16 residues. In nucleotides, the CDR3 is TGCAGCGTTCTGGAAAAGATTGTCAGGGGGCCCTACGAGCAGTACTTC. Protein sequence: CSVLEKIVRGPYEQYF.

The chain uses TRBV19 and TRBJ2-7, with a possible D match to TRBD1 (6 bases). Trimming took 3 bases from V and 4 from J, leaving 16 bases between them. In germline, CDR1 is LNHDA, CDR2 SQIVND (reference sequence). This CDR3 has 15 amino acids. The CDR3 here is CASSIVDRYPYEQYF. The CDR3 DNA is TGTGCCAGTAGTATCGTCGACAGGTACCCTTACGAGCAGTACTTC.

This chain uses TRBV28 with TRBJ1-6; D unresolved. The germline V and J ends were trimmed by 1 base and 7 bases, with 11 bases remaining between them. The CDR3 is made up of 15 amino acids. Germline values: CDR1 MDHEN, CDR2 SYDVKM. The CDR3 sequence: CASSLYGEWNSPLHF. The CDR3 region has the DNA TGTGCCAGCAGTTTATACGGGGAGTGGAATTCACCCCTCCACTTT.

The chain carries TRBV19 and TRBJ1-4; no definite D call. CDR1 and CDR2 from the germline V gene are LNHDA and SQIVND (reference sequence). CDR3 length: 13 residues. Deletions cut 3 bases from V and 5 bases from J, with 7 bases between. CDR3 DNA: TGTGCCAGTAGTATCGTCGGGAATGAAAAACTGTTTTTT. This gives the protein CASSIVGNEKLFF.

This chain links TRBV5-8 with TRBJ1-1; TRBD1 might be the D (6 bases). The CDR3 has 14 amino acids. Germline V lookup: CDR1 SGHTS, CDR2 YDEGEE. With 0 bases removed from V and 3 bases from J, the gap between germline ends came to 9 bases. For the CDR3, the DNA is TGTGCCAGCAGCTTGGCGTGGACAGACACTGAAGCTTTCTTT. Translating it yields CASSLAWTDTEAFF.

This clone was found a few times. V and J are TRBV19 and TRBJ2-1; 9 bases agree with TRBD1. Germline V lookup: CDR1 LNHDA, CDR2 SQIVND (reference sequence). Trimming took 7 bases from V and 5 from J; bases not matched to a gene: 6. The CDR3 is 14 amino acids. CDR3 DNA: TGTGCCAGTACTCCGGACAGGGGAGACAATGAGCAGTTCTTC. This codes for CASTPDRGDNEQFF.

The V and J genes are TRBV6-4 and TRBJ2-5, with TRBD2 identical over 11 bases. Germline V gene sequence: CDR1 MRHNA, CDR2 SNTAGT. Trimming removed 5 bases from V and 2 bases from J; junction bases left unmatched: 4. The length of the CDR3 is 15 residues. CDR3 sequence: CASSLTSGEQETQYF. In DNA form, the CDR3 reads TGTGCCAGCAGTTTGACTAGCGGGGAGCAAGAGACCCAGTACTTC.

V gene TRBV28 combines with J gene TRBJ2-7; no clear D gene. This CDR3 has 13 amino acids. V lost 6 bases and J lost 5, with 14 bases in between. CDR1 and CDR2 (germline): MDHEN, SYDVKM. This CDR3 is CASRRVTSDEQYF. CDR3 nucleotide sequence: TGTGCCAGCAGACGGGTTACTTCGGACGAGCAGTACTTC.

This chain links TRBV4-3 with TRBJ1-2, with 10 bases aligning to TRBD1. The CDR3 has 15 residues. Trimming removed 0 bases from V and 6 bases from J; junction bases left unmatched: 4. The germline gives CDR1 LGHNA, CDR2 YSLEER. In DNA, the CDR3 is TGCGCCAGCAGCCAAGAAGTGGGACAGGGGCATGGCTACACCTTC. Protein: CASSQEVGQGHGYTF.

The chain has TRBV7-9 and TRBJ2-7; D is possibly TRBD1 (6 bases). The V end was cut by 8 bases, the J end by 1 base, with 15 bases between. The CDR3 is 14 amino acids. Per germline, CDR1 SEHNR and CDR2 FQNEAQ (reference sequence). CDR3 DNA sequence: TGTGCCAGCGGACCGACAGGAAATTCCTACGAGCAGTACTTC. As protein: CASGPTGNSYEQYF. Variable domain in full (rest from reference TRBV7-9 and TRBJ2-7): DTGVSQNPRHKITKRGQNVTFRCDPISEHNRLYWYRQTLGQGPEFLTYFQNEAQLEKSRLLSDRFSAERPKGSFSTLEIQRTEQGDSAMYLCASGPTGNSYEQYFGPGTRLTVT.

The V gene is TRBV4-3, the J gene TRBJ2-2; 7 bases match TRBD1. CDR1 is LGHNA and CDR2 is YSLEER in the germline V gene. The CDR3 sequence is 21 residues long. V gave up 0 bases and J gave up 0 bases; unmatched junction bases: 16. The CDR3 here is CASSQDLEADRLNSNTGELFF. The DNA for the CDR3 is TGCGCCAGCAGCCAAGACCTCGAGGCGGACAGGTTAAATTCGAACACCGGGGAGCTGTTTTTT.

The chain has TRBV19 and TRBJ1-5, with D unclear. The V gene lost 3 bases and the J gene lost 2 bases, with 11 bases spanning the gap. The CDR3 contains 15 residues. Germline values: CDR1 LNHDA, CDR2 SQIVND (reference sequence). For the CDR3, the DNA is TGTGCCAGTAGTATCCTTTTAATAGGCAATCAGCCCCAGCATTTT. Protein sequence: CASSILLIGNQPQHF.

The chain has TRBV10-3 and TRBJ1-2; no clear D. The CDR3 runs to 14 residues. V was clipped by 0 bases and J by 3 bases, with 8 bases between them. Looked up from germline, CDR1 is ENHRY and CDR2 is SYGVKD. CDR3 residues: CAISESPEDYGYTF. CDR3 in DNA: TGTGCCATCAGTGAGTCTCCGGAGGACTATGGCTACACCTTC.

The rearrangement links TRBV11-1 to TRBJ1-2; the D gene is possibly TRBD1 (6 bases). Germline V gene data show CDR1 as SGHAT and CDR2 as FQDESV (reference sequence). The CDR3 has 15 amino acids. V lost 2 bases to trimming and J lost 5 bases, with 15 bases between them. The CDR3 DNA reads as TGTGCCAGCAGCTTAAACACAGGGAATGTTTATGGCTACACCTTC. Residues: CASSLNTGNVYGYTF.

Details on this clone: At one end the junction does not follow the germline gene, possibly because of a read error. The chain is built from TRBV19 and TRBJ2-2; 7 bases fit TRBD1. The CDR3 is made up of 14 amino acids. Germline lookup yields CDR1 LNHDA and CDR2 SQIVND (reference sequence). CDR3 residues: CASSIDITGQEMFF. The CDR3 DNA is TGTGCCAGTAGTATAGATATAACTGGACAGGAGATGTTTTTT.

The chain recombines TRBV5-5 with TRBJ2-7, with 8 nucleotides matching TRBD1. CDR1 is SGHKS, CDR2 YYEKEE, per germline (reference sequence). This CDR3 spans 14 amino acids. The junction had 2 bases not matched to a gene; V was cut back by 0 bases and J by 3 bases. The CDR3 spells CASSLVGQGYEQYF. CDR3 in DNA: TGTGCCAGCAGCTTGGTAGGACAGGGCTACGAGCAGTACTTC.